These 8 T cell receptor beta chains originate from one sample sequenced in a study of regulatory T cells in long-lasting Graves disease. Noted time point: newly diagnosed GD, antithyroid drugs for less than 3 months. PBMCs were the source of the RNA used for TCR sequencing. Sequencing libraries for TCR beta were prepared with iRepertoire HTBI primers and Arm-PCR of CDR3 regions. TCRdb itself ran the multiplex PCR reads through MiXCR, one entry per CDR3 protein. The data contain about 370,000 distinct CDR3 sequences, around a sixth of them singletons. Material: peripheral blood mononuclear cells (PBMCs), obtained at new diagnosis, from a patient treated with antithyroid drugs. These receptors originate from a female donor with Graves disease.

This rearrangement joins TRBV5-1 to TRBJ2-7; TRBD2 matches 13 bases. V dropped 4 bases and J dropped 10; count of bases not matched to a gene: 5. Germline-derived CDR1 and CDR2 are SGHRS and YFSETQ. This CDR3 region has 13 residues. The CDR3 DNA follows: TGCGCCAGCAGCAGCGGGACTAGCGGGAACCAGTACTTC. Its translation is CASSSGTSGNQYF.

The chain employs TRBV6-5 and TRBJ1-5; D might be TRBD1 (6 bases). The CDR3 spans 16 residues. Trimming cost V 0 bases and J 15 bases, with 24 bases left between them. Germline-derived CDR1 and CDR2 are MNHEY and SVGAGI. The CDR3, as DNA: TGTGCCAGCAGTTACTCGAAGGGGGGAAGCGTTCGTGACCGGCATTTT. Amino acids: CASSYSKGGSVRDRHF.

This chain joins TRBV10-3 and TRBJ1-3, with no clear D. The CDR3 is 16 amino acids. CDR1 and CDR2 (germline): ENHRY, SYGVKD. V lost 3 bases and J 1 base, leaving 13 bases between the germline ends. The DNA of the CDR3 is TGTGCCATCAGTGACCCGAAGGCAGCTTCTGGAAACACCATATATTTT. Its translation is CAISDPKAASGNTIYF.

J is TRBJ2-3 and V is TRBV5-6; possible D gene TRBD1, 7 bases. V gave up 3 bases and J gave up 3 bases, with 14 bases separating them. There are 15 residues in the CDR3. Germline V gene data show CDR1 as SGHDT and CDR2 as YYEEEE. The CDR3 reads CASSSDQGGTDTQYF. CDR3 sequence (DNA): TGTGCCAGCAGCTCCGATCAGGGGGGAACAGATACGCAGTATTTT.

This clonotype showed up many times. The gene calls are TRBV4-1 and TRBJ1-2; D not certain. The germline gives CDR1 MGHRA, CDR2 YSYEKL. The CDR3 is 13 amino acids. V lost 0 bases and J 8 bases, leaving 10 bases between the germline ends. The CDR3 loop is CASSQDKGGGYTF. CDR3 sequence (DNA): TGCGCCAGCAGCCAAGATAAGGGAGGCGGCTACACCTTC.

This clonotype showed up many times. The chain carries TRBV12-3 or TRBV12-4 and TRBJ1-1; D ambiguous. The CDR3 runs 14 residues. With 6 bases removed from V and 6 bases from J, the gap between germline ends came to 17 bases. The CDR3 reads CASRFRGRTAEAFF. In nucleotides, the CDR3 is TGTGCCAGCAGGTTCCGTGGCCGGACCGCTGAAGCTTTCTTT.

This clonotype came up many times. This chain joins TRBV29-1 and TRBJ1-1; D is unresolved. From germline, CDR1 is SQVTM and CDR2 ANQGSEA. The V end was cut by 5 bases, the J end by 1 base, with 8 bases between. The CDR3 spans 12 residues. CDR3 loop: CSVSDGNTEAFF. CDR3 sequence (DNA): TGCAGCGTTTCTGACGGGAACACTGAAGCTTTCTTT. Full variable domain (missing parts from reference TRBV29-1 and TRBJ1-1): SAVISQKPSRDICQRGTSLTIQCQVDSQVTMMFWYRQQPGQSLTLIATANQGSEATYESGFVIDKFPISRPNLTFSTLTVSNMSPEDSSIYLCSVSDGNTEAFFGQGTRLTVV.

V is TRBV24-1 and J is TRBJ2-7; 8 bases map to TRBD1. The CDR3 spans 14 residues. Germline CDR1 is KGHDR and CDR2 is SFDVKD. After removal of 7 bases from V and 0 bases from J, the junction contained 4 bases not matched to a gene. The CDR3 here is CATRRTGSSYEQYF. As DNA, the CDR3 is TGTGCCACCAGGAGGACAGGGAGCTCCTACGAGCAGTACTTC.